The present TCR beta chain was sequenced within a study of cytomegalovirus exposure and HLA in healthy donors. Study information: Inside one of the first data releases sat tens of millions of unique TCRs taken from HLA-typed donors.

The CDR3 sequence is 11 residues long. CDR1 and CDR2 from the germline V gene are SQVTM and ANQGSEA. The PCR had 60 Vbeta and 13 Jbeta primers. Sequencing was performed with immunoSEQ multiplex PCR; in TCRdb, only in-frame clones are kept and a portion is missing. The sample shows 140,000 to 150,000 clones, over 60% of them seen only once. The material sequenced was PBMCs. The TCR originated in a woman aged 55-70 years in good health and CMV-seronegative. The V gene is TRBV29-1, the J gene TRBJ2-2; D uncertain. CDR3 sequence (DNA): TGCAGGAAGCTAGTCACCGGGGAGCTGTTTTTT. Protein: CRKLVTGELFF.